The 26 T cell receptor beta chains below all came from one sample that was sequenced in a study of T cell responses to AZD1222 COVID-19 vaccine. Using immunoSEQ multiplex PCR, the repertoire was profiled, and TCRdb retains in-frame clones only, with some absent. Of about 150,000 clones listed, 90% are singletons. The material was peripheral blood, obtained on day 0 of AZD1222 vaccination. All receptors come from an adult in good health.

This chain links TRBV5-1 with TRBJ2-1, with D unclear. This CDR3 is built from 14 residues. Germline CDR1 reads SGHRS; CDR2 reads YFSETQ. V was shortened by 0 bases and J by 7 bases, with 11 bases between the two germline ends. CDR3 coding DNA: TGCGCCAGCAGCTTGGTTGGTATCGGAAATGAGCAGTTCTTC. Its protein is CASSLVGIGNEQFF.

This clone came up a few times. This sequence joins TRBV6-5 and TRBJ2-3; D not resolved. The CDR3 contains 15 residues. Germline V gives CDR1 MNHEY, CDR2 SVGAGI. V lost 5 bases to trimming and J lost 6 bases, with 18 bases between them. DNA for the CDR3: TGTGCCAGCAGTCTCGTCCGGGCGACGGGTGATACGCAGTATTTT. Translating it yields CASSLVRATGDTQYF.

This rearrangement joins TRBV14 to TRBJ2-7; perhaps TRBD1 as D (6 bases). Germline assignment: CDR1 SGHDN and CDR2 FVKESK. The length of the CDR3 is 14 residues. V was pared by 4 bases and J by 2 bases, with 12 bases between. The CDR3 here is CASSPRTVTYEQYF. As DNA, the CDR3 is TGTGCCAGCAGCCCAAGGACAGTAACCTACGAGCAGTACTTC.

The J gene is TRBJ1-1, the V gene TRBV29-1, with D perhaps TRBD1 (5 bases). Germline CDR1 SQVTM, CDR2 ANQGSEA. The CDR3 length is 15 residues. V lost 6 bases, J lost 3 bases, and 20 bases lay in between. The CDR3 loop reads CSVGQGRVGDTEAFF. CDR3 DNA sequence: TGCAGCGTCGGTCAGGGAAGAGTAGGAGACACTGAAGCTTTCTTT.

V usage is TRBV20-1 and J usage is TRBJ2-1, with no clear D. The CDR3 contains 11 residues. Deletions cut 4 bases from V and 13 bases from J, with 14 bases between. The germline V gene has CDR1 DFQATT and CDR2 SNEGSKA (reference sequence). This CDR3 reads CSATWFPFQFF. The CDR3 DNA reads TGCAGTGCTACCTGGTTCCCCTTCCAGTTCTTC.

The chain joins TRBV11-3 to TRBJ1-4; TRBD1 is a possible D gene (6 bases). V was pared by 0 bases and J by 3 bases, with 14 bases between. Germline loops: CDR1 SGHNT, CDR2 YENEEA. The CDR3 has 17 amino acids. The CDR3 spells CASSLEEGVVPNEKLFF. CDR3 sequence (DNA): TGTGCCAGCAGCTTAGAAGAGGGGGTGGTACCTAATGAAAAACTGTTTTTT.

This sequence joins TRBV15 and TRBJ2-1; D unclear. Trimming took 4 bases from V and 9 from J, leaving 10 bases between them. The CDR3 loop spans 12 amino acids. Germline CDR1 is LNHNV and CDR2 is YYDKDF (reference sequence). CDR3 in DNA: TGTGCCACCAGCATCATGACCGGTGAGCAGTTCTTC. Residues: CATSIMTGEQFF.

The V call is TRBV6-1, the J call TRBJ1-1; unclear D gene. The germline gives CDR1 MNHNS, CDR2 SASEGT. The CDR3 spans 12 residues. V lost 7 bases and J lost 10, with 16 bases in between. CDR3 sequence (DNA): TGTGCCAGCATCTCGGACGCCCATGCAGCTTTCTTT. This codes for CASISDAHAAFF.

This clone was seen a few times. The rearrangement uses TRBV11-2 and TRBJ2-2; 11 bases are a match to TRBD2. CDR3 length: 16 residues. V gave up 0 bases and J gave up 6 bases; unmatched junction bases: 3. CDR1 and CDR2 (germline): SGHAT, FQNNGV. CDR3 loop: CASSLEGSGRAGELFF. The CDR3 DNA sequence: TGTGCCAGCAGCTTAGAGGGTAGCGGGAGGGCCGGGGAGCTGTTTTTT.

Concerning this clone: A much bigger clone sits one base away, suggesting this may be a read error. The chain joins TRBV7-3 to TRBJ1-1; a possible D gene is TRBD1 (5 bases). Germline CDR1 and CDR2: SGHTA and FQGTGA. This CDR3 is 13 amino acids long. Trimming cost V 5 bases and J 1 base, with 8 bases left between them. CDR3 nucleotide sequence: TGTGCCAGCAGCCCTCAGGGGAACACTGAAGCTTTCTTT. It specifies CASSPQGNTEAFF.

CDR3: CASSPQGRGGGTQYF. CDR3 sequence (DNA): TGTGCCAGCTCACCGCAGGGCCGGGGGGGCGGTACGCAGTATTTT. The J gene is TRBJ2-3, the V gene TRBV18, with TRBD2 matching 8 bases. V shed 3 bases, J shed 8 bases, and the junction held 10 bases outside the gene matches. The germline gives CDR1 KGHSH, CDR2 LQKENI. CDR3 length: 15 residues. Supplemented by reference TRBV18 and TRBJ2-3, the full variable domain reads NAGVMQNPRHLVRRRGQEARLRCSPMKGHSHVYWYRQLPEEGLKFMVYLQKENIIDESGMPKERFSAEFPKEGPSILRIQQVVRGDSAAYFCASSPQGRGGGTQYFGPGTRLTVL.

The V gene is TRBV18, the J gene TRBJ1-1, with 10 bases aligning to TRBD1. The CDR3 is made up of 19 amino acids. The V gene's germline CDR1 is KGHSH and CDR2 LQKENI. V dropped 3 bases and J dropped 3; count of bases not matched to a gene: 16. CDR3 loop: CASSPSVLPGQGKDTEAFF. In DNA form, the CDR3 reads TGTGCCAGCTCACCGTCAGTCCTTCCGGGACAGGGGAAGGACACTGAAGCTTTCTTT.

Remarks on this clone: The sample carries other DNA sequences with the same CDR3. DNA of the CDR3: TGTGCCAGCTCACCACCGAGACAGGGGTCCTACGAGCAGTACTTC. This codes for CASSPPRQGSYEQYF. The chain couples TRBV18 to TRBJ2-7; 8 nucleotides line up with TRBD1. The CDR3 has 15 amino acids. Germline trimming cut 0 bases from V and 1 base from J; bases unmatched to any gene: 2. CDR1 KGHSH and CDR2 LQKENI come from the germline V gene.

The chain is built from TRBV5-1 and TRBJ1-4; tentatively, D is TRBD1 (5 bases). Germline CDR1 SGHRS, CDR2 YFSETQ. The CDR3 is 15 amino acids. V was cut by 4 bases and J by 0 bases, with 10 bases left in between. CDR3 protein: CASSQEGSTNEKLFF. The CDR3 DNA is TGCGCCAGCAGCCAGGAGGGGTCAACTAATGAAAAACTGTTTTTT.

The CDR3 reads CSARDVYGYTF. The CDR3 bases are TGCAGTGCTAGGGACGTCTATGGCTACACCTTC. The rearrangement joins TRBV20-1 to TRBJ1-2; D is unclear. The CDR3 sequence is 11 residues long. Germline V gene sequence: CDR1 DFQATT, CDR2 SNEGSKA (reference sequence). V was cut by 3 bases and J by 4 bases, with 6 bases left in between.

This sequence joins TRBV18 and TRBJ1-6; no definite D call. CDR3 length: 14 residues. Trimming removed 2 bases from V and 8 bases from J, with 10 bases in between. Per the germline V gene, CDR1 is KGHSH and CDR2 is LQKENI. CDR3: CASSPSREHSPLHF. The CDR3 region has the DNA TGTGCCAGCTCACCATCCCGGGAACATTCACCCCTCCACTTT.

This clone was detected a few times. The chain combines TRBV7-2 with TRBJ1-5; perhaps TRBD1 as D (6 bases). Trimming pared 2 bases from V and 1 base from J, leaving 18 bases between. Germline loops: CDR1 SGHTA, CDR2 FQGNSA. The CDR3 is 18 residues long. CDR3: CASSLNRGAWGSNQPQHF. CDR3 DNA sequence: TGTGCCAGCAGCTTAAATAGGGGGGCCTGGGGGAGCAATCAGCCCCAGCATTTT. Full variable domain (remainder filled in from reference TRBV7-2 and TRBJ1-5): GAGVSQSPSNKVTEKGKDVELRCDPISGHTALYWYRQSLGQGLEFLIYFQGNSAPDKSGLPSDRFSAERTGGSVSTLTIQRTQQEDSAVYLCASSLNRGAWGSNQPQHFGDGTRLSIL.

The V and J genes are TRBV4-1 and TRBJ1-4; a weak D match, TRBD1 (5 bases). CDR3 length equals 14 residues. Germline V CDR1 and CDR2: MGHRA, YSYEKL. With 0 bases removed from V and 7 bases from J, the gap between germline ends came to 9 bases. CDR3 coding DNA: TGCGCCAGCAGCCAAGATGGGGCAGTTGAAAAACTGTTTTTT. Protein: CASSQDGAVEKLFF.

The rearrangement uses TRBV19 and TRBJ1-1; no reliable D call. Trimming left V 0 bases short and J 1 base short, with 6 bases between. This CDR3 has 14 amino acids. Germline V gene sequence: CDR1 LNHDA, CDR2 SQIVND (reference sequence). The CDR3 here is CASSIDAGNTEAFF. CDR3 nucleotides: TGTGCCAGTAGTATAGATGCCGGGAACACTGAAGCTTTCTTT.

The V and J genes are TRBV7-2 and TRBJ2-1; TRBD1 matches 7 bases. J was trimmed by 3 bases and V by 4 bases; bases with no gene match: 3. In germline, CDR1 is SGHTA, CDR2 FQGNSA. The CDR3 length is 14 residues. The CDR3 coding sequence is TGTGCCAGCAGCTGGGACAGCAACTACAATGAGCAGTTCTTC. Its translation: CASSWDSNYNEQFF. Full variable domain (missing parts from reference TRBV7-2 and TRBJ2-1): GAGVSQSPSNKVTEKGKDVELRCDPISGHTALYWYRQSLGQGLEFLIYFQGNSAPDKSGLPSDRFSAERTGGSVSTLTIQRTQQEDSAVYLCASSWDSNYNEQFFGPGTRLTVL.

The chain uses TRBV3-1 (or the pseudogene TRBV3-2) and TRBJ2-1; D is unclear. Germline CDR1 reads LGHDT; CDR2 reads YNNKEL (reference sequence). The CDR3 extends over 14 amino acids. Trimming removed 3 bases at V and 1 base at J, with 7 bases between. CDR3 sequence (DNA): TGTGCCAGCAGCCACCCCGCATCCTACAATGAGCAGTTCTTC. The encoded protein is CASSHPASYNEQFF.

The rearrangement links TRBV5-1 to TRBJ2-5, with 10 bases lining up with TRBD2. CDR3 length equals 15 residues. The V gene end was trimmed by 4 bases and the J gene end by 5 bases; junction bases not matched to a gene: 8. CDR1 and CDR2 from the germline V gene are SGHRS and YFSETQ. DNA for the CDR3: TGCGCCAGCAGCCCCGGGACTAGCGCCACGGAGACCCAGTACTTC. Amino acid sequence: CASSPGTSATETQYF.

J is TRBJ2-2 and V is TRBV9; possible D gene TRBD1, 5 bases. V was clipped by 3 bases and J by 5 bases, with 14 bases between them. Germline CDR1 and CDR2: SGDLS and YYNGEE. The CDR3 spans 15 residues. The CDR3 loop reads CASSAPQVTTGELFF. The CDR3 coding sequence is TGTGCCAGCAGCGCGCCACAGGTCACAACCGGGGAGCTGTTTTTT.

The CDR3 spells CASRGTTHTNTGELFF. CDR3 nucleotide sequence: TGTGCCAGCAGGGGGACTACACATACGAACACCGGGGAGCTGTTTTTT. The chain uses TRBV2 and TRBJ2-2, with 7 bases matching TRBD2. Germline CDR1 SNHLY, CDR2 FYNNEI. The CDR3 covers 16 residues. The J segment lost 0 bases and the V segment lost 6 bases, leaving 7 bases of the junction unmatched.

The chain uses TRBV6-2 or TRBV6-3 and TRBJ2-2; TRBD1 might be the D (5 bases). Germline V lookup: CDR1 MNHEY, CDR2 SVGEGT. The CDR3 runs to 15 residues. V gave up 6 bases and J gave up 5 bases, with 16 bases separating them. The CDR3 region is CASSPARQRTGELFF. In DNA, the CDR3 is TGTGCCAGCAGCCCCGCCAGACAGCGTACCGGGGAGCTGTTTTTT.

J is TRBJ1-5 and V is TRBV18, with a weak D call TRBD1 (6 bases). Trimming shortened V by 2 bases and J by 2 bases, and 7 bases separated the two germline ends. The CDR3 runs to 14 residues. The germline CDR1 and CDR2 sequences are KGHSH and LQKENI. CDR3 nucleotides: TGTGCCAGCTCACCAGAGGGGGGCAATCAGCCCCAGCATTTT. It is translated as CASSPEGGNQPQHF.